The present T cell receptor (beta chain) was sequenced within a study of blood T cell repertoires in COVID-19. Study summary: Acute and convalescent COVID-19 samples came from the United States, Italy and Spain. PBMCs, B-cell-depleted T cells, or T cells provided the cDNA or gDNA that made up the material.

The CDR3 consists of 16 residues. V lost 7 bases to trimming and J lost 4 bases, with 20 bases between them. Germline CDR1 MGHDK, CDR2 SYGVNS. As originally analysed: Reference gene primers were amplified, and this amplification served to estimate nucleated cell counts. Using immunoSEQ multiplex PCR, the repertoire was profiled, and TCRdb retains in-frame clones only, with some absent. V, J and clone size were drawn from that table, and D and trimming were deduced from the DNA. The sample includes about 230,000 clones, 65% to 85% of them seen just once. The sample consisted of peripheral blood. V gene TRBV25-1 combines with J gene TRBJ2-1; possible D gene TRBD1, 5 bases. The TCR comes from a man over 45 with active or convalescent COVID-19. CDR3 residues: CASTPLDSVNYNEQFF. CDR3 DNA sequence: TGTGCCAGCACCCCCCTCGACAGTGTGAATTACAATGAGCAGTTCTTC.